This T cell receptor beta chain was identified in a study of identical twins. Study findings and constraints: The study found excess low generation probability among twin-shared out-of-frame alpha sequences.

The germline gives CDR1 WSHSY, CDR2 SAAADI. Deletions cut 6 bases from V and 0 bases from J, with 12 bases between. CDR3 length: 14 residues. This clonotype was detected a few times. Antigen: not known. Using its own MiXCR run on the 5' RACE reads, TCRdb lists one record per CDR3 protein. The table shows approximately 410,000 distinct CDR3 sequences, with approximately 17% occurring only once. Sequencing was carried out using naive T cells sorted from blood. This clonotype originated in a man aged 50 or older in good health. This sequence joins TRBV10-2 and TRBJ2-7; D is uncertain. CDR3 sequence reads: CASRPSQSSYEQYF. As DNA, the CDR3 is TGCGCCAGCAGGCCCTCCCAAAGCTCCTACGAGCAGTACTTC.